This T cell receptor (beta chain) was recovered during a study of T cells in Graves' hyperthyroidism and ophthalmopathy. J lost 7 bases, V lost 5 bases, and 8 bases had no gene match. The CDR3 totals 14 residues. Germline lookup yields CDR1 MDHEN and CDR2 SYDVKM. Patients were excluded for uncontrolled infection, other autoimmune disease, pregnancy or lactation. The authors obtained PBMCs from around 11 ml of fresh peripheral blood. The study's findings and limits: Also found in blood were most expanded thyroid clonotypes above 0.001. In the analysis, a 13 V-J model separated ophthalmopathy from stable hyperthyroidism.

Researchers amplified the TCR beta CDR3 regions from RNA transcripts. HTBI primers were used for first-round RT-PCR of the TCR CDR3. TCRdb reprocessed the multiplex PCR reads with MiXCR, giving one entry per CDR3 protein. This table has over 450,000 distinct CDR3 sequences, more than 15% appearing once. Regarding this clonotype: Its antigen is undetermined. A much larger clone lies one base from this, so it may be a read error.

V usage is TRBV28 and J usage is TRBJ2-1; 7 bases are shared with TRBD1. The clonotype comes from a woman aged 18-29 years with Graves' ophthalmopathy. The sample consisted of blood. The CDR3 loop is CASSKAGGLNEQFF. The CDR3 DNA follows: TGTGCCAGCAGTAAAGCAGGGGGTTTGAATGAGCAGTTCTTC.